Below, 4 T cell receptor beta chains from the same sample are listed, as sequenced in a study of early T cells in non-severe SARS-CoV-2 infection. TCRdb called the 5' RACE reads again in MiXCR, with one record for every CDR3 protein. The sample has over 45,000 distinct CDR3 sequences, 5.6% seen once. Material: whole blood. The receptors shown here come from an adult who was a healthcare worker with PCR-confirmed SARS-CoV-2 infection or an uninfected control (not recorded which).

This chain connects TRBV6-5 to TRBJ2-2; 9 bases are shared with TRBD2. Germline values: CDR1 MNHEY, CDR2 SVGAGI. The CDR3 sequence is 16 residues long. V gave up 4 bases and J gave up 1 base; unmatched junction bases: 4. In DNA, the CDR3 is TGTGCCAGCAGTTCAATAGCGGGGGAGAACACCGGGGAGCTGTTTTTT. It encodes CASSSIAGENTGELFF.

The chain couples TRBV15 to TRBJ2-4; D is undetermined. Trimming pared 2 bases from V and 3 bases from J, leaving 11 bases between. Germline V gene lookup returns CDR1 LNHNV and CDR2 YYDKDF (reference sequence). There are 15 residues in the CDR3. The CDR3 DNA is TGTGCCACCAGCAGACCTGAGGATAGCAAAAACATTCAGTACTTC. Protein: CATSRPEDSKNIQYF. Full variable domain (outside the CDR3, taken from reference TRBV15 and TRBJ2-4): DAMVIQNPRYQVTQFGKPVTLSCSQTLNHNVMYWYQQKSSQAPKLLFHYYDKDFNNEADTPDNFQSRRPNTSFCFLDIRSPGLGDTAMYLCATSRPEDSKNIQYFGAGTRLSVL.

There are many counts of this clonotype. The V gene is TRBV25-1, the J gene TRBJ1-6; D is uncertain. The CDR3 is made up of 14 amino acids. Germline V gene sequence: CDR1 MGHDK, CDR2 SYGVNS. V was pared by 1 base and J by 6 bases, with 7 bases between. CDR3 sequence (DNA): TGTGCCAGCAGTGAATTGCAAGCTAATTCACCCCTCCACTTT. This encodes CASSELQANSPLHF.

The rearrangement uses TRBV6-2 or TRBV6-3 and TRBJ2-5; D is unclear. This CDR3 comprises 13 residues. The germline gives CDR1 MNHEY, CDR2 SVGEGT. Deletions cut 7 bases from V and 0 bases from J, with 9 bases between. The CDR3 loop reads CASKYTYQETQYF. The CDR3 DNA sequence: TGTGCCAGCAAGTACACGTACCAAGAGACCCAGTACTTC.